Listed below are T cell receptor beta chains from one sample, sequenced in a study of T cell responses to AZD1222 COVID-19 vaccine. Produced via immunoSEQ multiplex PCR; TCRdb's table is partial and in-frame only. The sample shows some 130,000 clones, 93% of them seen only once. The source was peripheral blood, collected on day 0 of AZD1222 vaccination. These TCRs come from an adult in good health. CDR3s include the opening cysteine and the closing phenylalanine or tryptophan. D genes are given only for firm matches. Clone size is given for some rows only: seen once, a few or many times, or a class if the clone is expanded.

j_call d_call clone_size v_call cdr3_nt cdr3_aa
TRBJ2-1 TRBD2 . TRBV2 TGTGCCAGCAGGGGACTATCCTACAATGAGCAGTTCTTC CASRGLSYNEQFF
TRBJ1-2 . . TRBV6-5 TGTGCCAGCAGTTACTTGCCCAACTATGGCTACACCTTC CASSYLPNYGYTF
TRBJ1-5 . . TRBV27 TGTGCCAGCAGTTTAGCCAGCGGAGGACCCCAGCATTTT CASSLASGGPQHF
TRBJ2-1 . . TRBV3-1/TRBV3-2 TGTGCCAGCAGCCAAGGATACAGCCCGGACTCCTACAATGAGCAGTTCTTC CASSQGYSPDSYNEQFF
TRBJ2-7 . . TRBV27 TGTGCCAGCAGTTTAAGCTGGGGGGACGAGCAGTACTTC CASSLSWGDEQYF
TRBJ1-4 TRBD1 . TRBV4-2 TGTGCCAGCAGCCACACAGGGGATCTGAAAGGAAAACTGTTTTTT CASSHTGDLKGKLFF
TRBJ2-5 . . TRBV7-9 TGTGCCAGCAGCTTACGAGGGGAGACCCAGTACTTC CASSLRGETQYF
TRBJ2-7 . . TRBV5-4 TGTGCCAGCAGCTTGGAAAGGGCCTACGAGCAGTACTTC CASSLERAYEQYF
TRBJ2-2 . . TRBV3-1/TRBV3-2 TGTGCCAGCAGCTCAAGTGTAGAAGCCGGGGAGCTGTTTTTT CASSSSVEAGELFF
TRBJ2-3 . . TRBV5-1 TGCGCCAGCAGCACCCGGACGGGAGCCACAGATACGCAGTATTTT CASSTRTGATDTQYF
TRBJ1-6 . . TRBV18 TGTGCCAGCTCACCGACGGATGGGACGAATAATTCACCCCTCCACTTT CASSPTDGTNNSPLHF
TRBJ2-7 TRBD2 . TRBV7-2 TGTGCCAGCAGCTTACCCCGGGGGGCCTACGAGCAGTACTTC CASSLPRGAYEQYF
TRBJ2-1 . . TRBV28 TGTGCCAGCAGTTTAGAAGGGAGCTCCTACAATGAGCAGTTCTTC CASSLEGSSYNEQFF
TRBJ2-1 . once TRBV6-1 TGTGCCAGCAGACGCGAATACAATGAGCAGTTCTTC CASRREYNEQFF
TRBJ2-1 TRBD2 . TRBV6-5 TGTGCCAGCAGCCCCGGACTAGCGGGCTATGAGCAGTTCTTC CASSPGLAGYEQFF
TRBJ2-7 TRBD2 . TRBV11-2 TGTGCCAGCAGCCCCCCTAGCGGGCCCCTCCAATTCTACGAGCAGTACTTC CASSPPSGPLQFYEQYF
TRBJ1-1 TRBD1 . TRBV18 TGTGCCAGCTCACACCGGGACAGGGGGCTTGGGAACACTGAAGCTTTCTTT CASSHRDRGLGNTEAFF
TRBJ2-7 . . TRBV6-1 TGTGCCAGCAGTGAACTGGGGAGGCCATACGAGCAGTACTTC CASSELGRPYEQYF
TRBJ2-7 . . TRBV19 TGCGCCAGTAGTATCTCAGTCGGCGAGCAGTACTTC CASSISVGEQYF
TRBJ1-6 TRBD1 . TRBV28 TGTGCCAGCAGTTTGGGTGCGCAGGGGGATTATAATTCACCCCTCCACTTT CASSLGAQGDYNSPLHF
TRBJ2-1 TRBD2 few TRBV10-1 TGCGCCAGCAGTGGTAAGACTAGCGGGAGTTTCAGCTCCTACAATGAGCAGTTCTTC CASSGKTSGSFSSYNEQFF
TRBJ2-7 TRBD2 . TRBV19 TGTGCCAGTAGCCCGTCTTTGGGGTCGGGAGGGTCCTACGAGCAGTACTTC CASSPSLGSGGSYEQYF
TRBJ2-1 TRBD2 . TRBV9 TGTGCCAGCAGCGTAACGCGGGAGGAGGTCAATGAGCAGTTCTTC CASSVTREEVNEQFF
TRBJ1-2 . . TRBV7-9 TGTGCCAGCAGCCTTCCGCAAGGGATGAACTATGGCTACACCTTC CASSLPQGMNYGYTF
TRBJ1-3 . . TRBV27 TGTGCCAGCAGTCGGACAGCCGGAAACACCATATATTTT CASSRTAGNTIYF
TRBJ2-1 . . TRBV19 TGTGCCAGTAGTATAGGTGGGGGGTACAATGAGCAGTTCTTC CASSIGGGYNEQFF
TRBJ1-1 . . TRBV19 TGTGCCAGTAGTGCAACAGGGTACACTGAAGCTTTCTTT CASSATGYTEAFF
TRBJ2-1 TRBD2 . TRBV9 TGTGCCAGCAGCCCAAGGACTAGTAGGTCCCACAATGAGCAGTTCTTC CASSPRTSRSHNEQFF
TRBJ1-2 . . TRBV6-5 TGTGCCAGCAGTCGAACGGACGGCTATGGCTACACCTTC CASSRTDGYGYTF
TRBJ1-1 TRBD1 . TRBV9 TGTGCCAGCAGCCCCTCCGGGACAGATGAAGCTTTCTTT CASSPSGTDEAFF
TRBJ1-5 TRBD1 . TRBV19 TGTGCCAGTAGTACCACCGGGACAGATAGCAATCAGCCCCAGCATTTT CASSTTGTDSNQPQHF
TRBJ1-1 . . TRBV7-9 TGTGCCAGCAAAAGGGCCAGCCAGAACACTGAAGCTTTCTTT CASKRASQNTEAFF
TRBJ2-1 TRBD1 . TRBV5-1 TGCGCCAGCAGCTTGGCCGTACAGGGGAATGAGCAGTTCTTC CASSLAVQGNEQFF
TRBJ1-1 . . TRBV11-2 TGTGCCAGCAGCTTTGACACCCTGAACACTGAAGCTTTCTTT CASSFDTLNTEAFF
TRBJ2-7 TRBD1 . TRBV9 TGTGCCAGCAGCCGGCAGGGGGCTGGGATCTACGAGCAGTACTTC CASSRQGAGIYEQYF
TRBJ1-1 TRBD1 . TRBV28 TGTGCCAGCAGTGCCTTAACAGGGGGCACTGAAGCTTTCTTT CASSALTGGTEAFF
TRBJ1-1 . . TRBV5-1 TGCGCCAGCAGCTTGGTAGCGGACAGGAACACTGAAGCTTTCTTT CASSLVADRNTEAFF
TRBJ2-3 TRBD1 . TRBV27 TGTGCCAGCAGTCCCCCCAGGGGGCCTCTACGCACAGATACGCAGTATTTT CASSPPRGPLRTDTQYF
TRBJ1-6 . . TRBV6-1 TGTGCCAGCAGTGAACTTGCCCAGGGGAATTCACCCCTCCACTTT CASSELAQGNSPLHF
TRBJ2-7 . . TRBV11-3 TGTGCCAGCAGCTTAGAGAGCTCCTACGAGCAGTACTTC CASSLESSYEQYF
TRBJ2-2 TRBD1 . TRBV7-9 TGTGCCAGCAGCCTGGCCGGGACAGGGGTCGGGGAGCTGTTTTTT CASSLAGTGVGELFF
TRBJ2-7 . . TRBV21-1 TGTGCCAGCAGCAGGGAGGGGATACACTACGAGCAGTACTTC CASSREGIHYEQYF
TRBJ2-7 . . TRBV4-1 TGCGCCAGCAGCCAAGAGCAGACTACCGAGACCTACGAGCAGTACTTC CASSQEQTTETYEQYF
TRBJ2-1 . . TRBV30 TGTGCCGCGTACCTAATAGTCAGCTCCTACAATGAGCAGTTCTTC CAAYLIVSSYNEQFF
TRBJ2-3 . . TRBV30 TGTGCCTGGGGCAGGGTGCGTGGGACAGATACGCAGTATTTT CAWGRVRGTDTQYF
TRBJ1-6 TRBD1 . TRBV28 TGTGCCAGCAGTGTACAGACAGGGGGCTCCTATAATTCACCCCTCCACTTT CASSVQTGGSYNSPLHF
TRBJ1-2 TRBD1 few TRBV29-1 TGCAGCGTTGAGGATAAGGGACAGGGTGAAGGCAACTATGGCTACACCTTC CSVEDKGQGEGNYGYTF
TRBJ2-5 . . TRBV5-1 TGCGCCAGCAGCTTAATCAGGGGAGGAGGAGAGACCCAGTACTTC CASSLIRGGGETQYF
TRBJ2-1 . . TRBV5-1 TGCGCCAGCAACCTATACGGCAGCTCCTACAATGAGCAGTTCTTC CASNLYGSSYNEQFF
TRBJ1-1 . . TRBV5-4 TGTGCCAGCAGCTTAGACTCGAACACTGAAGCTTTCTTT CASSLDSNTEAFF
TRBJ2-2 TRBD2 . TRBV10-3 TGTGCCATCAGTGGGGGAGGACTAGTCCCGACCGGGGAGCTGTTTTTT CAISGGGLVPTGELFF
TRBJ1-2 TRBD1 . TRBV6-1 TGTGCCAGCAGTGATAAACAGGGGTCCTATGGCTACACCTTC CASSDKQGSYGYTF
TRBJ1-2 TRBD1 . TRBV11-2 TGTGCCAGCAGCTTTGGAACAGGGGGCTATGGCTACACCTTC CASSFGTGGYGYTF
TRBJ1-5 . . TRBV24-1 TGTGCCACCAGTGACCCGTGGGGGCAGCCCCAGCATTTT CATSDPWGQPQHF
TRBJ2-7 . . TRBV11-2 TGTGCCAGCAGCTTCAGGGGATCATACGAGCAGTACTTC CASSFRGSYEQYF
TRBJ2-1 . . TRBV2 TGTGCCAGCAGTGAAGTGCCTGAGCAGTTCTTC CASSEVPEQFF
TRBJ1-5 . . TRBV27 TGTGCCAGCAGTTTATATCGGTCAGGTGGGCAGCCCCAGCATTTT CASSLYRSGGQPQHF
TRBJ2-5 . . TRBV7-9 TGTGCCAGCAGCTTCGGCAGCGAGACCCAGTACTTC CASSFGSETQYF
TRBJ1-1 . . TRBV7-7 TGTGCTAGCAGCTTAGGGGCGAACACTGAAGCTTTCTTT CASSLGANTEAFF
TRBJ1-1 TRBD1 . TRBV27 TGTGCCAGCAGTTTAGAGGCAGGGGGCGCGGTTGAAGCTTTCTTT CASSLEAGGAVEAFF